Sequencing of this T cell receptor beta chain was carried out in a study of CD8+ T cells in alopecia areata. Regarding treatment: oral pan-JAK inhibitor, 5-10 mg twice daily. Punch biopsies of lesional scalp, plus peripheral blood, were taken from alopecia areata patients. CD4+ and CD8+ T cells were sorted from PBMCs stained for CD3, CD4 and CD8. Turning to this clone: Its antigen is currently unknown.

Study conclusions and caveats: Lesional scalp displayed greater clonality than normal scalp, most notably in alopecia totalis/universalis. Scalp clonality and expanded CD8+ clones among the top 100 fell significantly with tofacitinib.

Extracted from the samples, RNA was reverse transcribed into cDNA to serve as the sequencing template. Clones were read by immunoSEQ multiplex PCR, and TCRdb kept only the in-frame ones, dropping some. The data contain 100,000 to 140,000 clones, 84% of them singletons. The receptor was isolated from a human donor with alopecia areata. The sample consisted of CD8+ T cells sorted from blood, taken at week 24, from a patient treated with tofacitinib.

The CDR3 sequence is CASSALQGANGYTF. CDR3 DNA sequence: TGTGCCAGCAGCGCATTACAGGGGGCGAATGGCTACACCTTC. The gene calls are TRBV11-2 and TRBJ1-2, with 9 bases matching TRBD1. This CDR3 region has 14 residues. Looked up from germline, CDR1 is SGHAT and CDR2 is FQNNGV. After removal of 5 bases from V and 6 bases from J, the junction contained 7 bases not matched to a gene.